A selection of T cell receptor beta chains follows, all from one sample in a study of early T cells in non-severe SARS-CoV-2 infection. MiXCR, run by TCRdb on the 5' RACE reads, gives a single entry per CDR3 protein. The table lists around 47,000 distinct CDR3 sequences, approximately 9.9% of them singletons. The source material was whole blood. The receptors originated from an adult who was a healthcare worker with PCR-confirmed SARS-CoV-2 infection or an uninfected control (not recorded which). The CDR3 runs from the conserved cysteine through the conserved F or W. A D gene is named only where the DNA matches it firmly. Not all rows give a size; the values are once, few, many and, for expanded clones, a class.

j_call | clone_size | d_call | v_call | cdr3_nt | cdr3_aa
TRBJ1-5 | many | . | TRBV2 | TGTGCCAGCAGTTGGGGTAGGGCAAATCAGCCCCAGCATTTT | CASSWGRANQPQHF
TRBJ1-1 | . | TRBD1 | TRBV28 | TGTGCCAGCAGAGATCAGACAGGGTACCCTGAAGCTTTCTTT | CASRDQTGYPEAFF
TRBJ1-4 | . | . | TRBV11-2 | TGTGCCAGCAGCTCCTCGACAGAGAATGAAAAACTGTTTTTT | CASSSSTENEKLFF
TRBJ2-2 | few | . | TRBV11-2 | TGTGCCAGCAGCTTAGTGGACAGTCCCCCCGGGGAGCTGTTTTTT | CASSLVDSPPGELFF
TRBJ2-1 | many | TRBD2 | TRBV12-3/TRBV12-4 | TGTGCCAGCAGTCAAACTAGCGGGGGGGCATATGAGCAGTTCTTC | CASSQTSGGAYEQFF
TRBJ2-7 | . | . | TRBV7-9 | TGTGCCAGCAGCTTCGCACAGGGTTCACGGGAGCAGTACTTC | CASSFAQGSREQYF
TRBJ2-3 | . | . | TRBV5-1 | TGCGCCAGCAGCAGCTCCTGGGGAGTTGATACGCAGTATTTT | CASSSSWGVDTQYF
TRBJ1-5 | . | . | TRBV6-2/TRBV6-3 | TGTGCCAGCAGTTACTTCAATCAGCCCCAGCATTTT | CASSYFNQPQHF
TRBJ2-5 | many | TRBD2 | TRBV5-1 | TGCGCCAGCAGCCTGGGACTAGCGGGGGGGCGAGGAGAGACCCAGTACTTC | CASSLGLAGGRGETQYF
TRBJ1-2 | . | TRBD1 | TRBV7-2 | TGTGCCAGCAGCCCTTTTACAGGGGTCTATGGCTACACCTTC | CASSPFTGVYGYTF
TRBJ2-7 | . | . | TRBV20-1 | TGCAGTTTTAAGGTCGACGGGAGCTACGAGCAGTACTTC | CSFKVDGSYEQYF
TRBJ2-7 | . | . | TRBV7-2 | TGTGCCAGCAGCCCCTGGCGCGAGCAGTACTTC | CASSPWREQYF
TRBJ2-7 | . | . | TRBV25-1 | TGTGCCAGCAGTACCACTAGCAGGGGGGTATTGAAGTACGAGCAGTACTTC | CASSTTSRGVLKYEQYF
TRBJ2-5 | few | . | TRBV7-9 | TGTGCCAGCAGCTTAGGCCGGCCAACGGTCCACTTC | CASSLGRPTVHF
TRBJ1-6 | few | . | TRBV5-1 | TGCGCCAGCAGCTTGGAGATCCCAGGGGACTCCTATAATTCACCCCTCCACTTT | CASSLEIPGDSYNSPLHF
TRBJ1-4 | few | . | TRBV29-1 | TGCAGCGTTGGAGGTCCTAGTGGGGAAAAACTGTTTTTT | CSVGGPSGEKLFF
TRBJ2-7 | many | . | TRBV28 | TGTGCCAGCGGACCCAGGGGGGTGTCCTACGAGCAGTACTTC | CASGPRGVSYEQYF
TRBJ1-1 | . | . | TRBV7-3 | TGTGCCAGCAGCTTAAGCATAGGGGCGGACACTGAAGCTTTCTTT | CASSLSIGADTEAFF
TRBJ2-7 | many | . | TRBV10-1 | TGCGCCGGAGGGTACGAGCAGTACTTC | CAGGYEQYF
TRBJ2-7 | . | . | TRBV2 | TGTGCCAGCAGCCGCAGAGGGGAGAGGGTCTACGAGCAGTACTTC | CASSRRGERVYEQYF
TRBJ2-7 | many | TRBD1 | TRBV29-1 | TGCAGCGCTATTCGACAGGGGACTGCTAACGAGCAGTACTTC | CSAIRQGTANEQYF
TRBJ2-7 | . | . | TRBV13 | TGTGCCAGCAGCTTAGGACCCCGTGAGCAGTACTTC | CASSLGPREQYF
TRBJ2-5 | many | TRBD1 | TRBV24-1 | TGTGCCACCAGTGACACACAGGGGAAAGAGACCCAGTACTTC | CATSDTQGKETQYF
TRBJ2-7 | few | TRBD1 | TRBV5-1 | TGCGCCAGCAGCTTCTACAGGGGGCCCTACGAGCAGTACTTC | CASSFYRGPYEQYF
TRBJ2-3 | many | . | TRBV2 | TGTGCCAGCAGTGAAGGGCAGGCAGATACGCAGTATTTT | CASSEGQADTQYF
TRBJ1-1 | many | . | TRBV29-1 | TGCAGCGTTGTCTCCAGGGACGCTGAAGCTTTCTTT | CSVVSRDAEAFF
TRBJ2-3 | . | TRBD2 | TRBV5-4 | TGTGTCAGCAGCGCGCAGCGGGGAGGTGGGACAGATACGCAGTATTTT | CVSSAQRGGGTDTQYF
TRBJ2-1 | few | . | TRBV20-1 | TGCAGTGCTAGAGTGGTGGTTAGGAGCTCCTACAATGAGCAGTTCTTC | CSARVVVRSSYNEQFF
TRBJ2-3 | many | TRBD2 | TRBV5-8 | TGTGCCAGCAGCTTCTTTGGCGGGGGGGATCATAGAACGCAGTATTTT | CASSFFGGGDHRTQYF
TRBJ2-5 | many | . | TRBV29-1 | TGCAGCGTTGTGGACAGCCCAACCCAGTACTTC | CSVVDSPTQYF
TRBJ2-7 | . | . | TRBV28 | TGTGCCAGCAGAAATGGGGGACCTGTCTACGAGCAGTACTTC | CASRNGGPVYEQYF
TRBJ2-3 | many | . | TRBV28 | TGTGCCAGCAGTATTGGACCTGAAAACACAGATACGCAGTATTTT | CASSIGPENTDTQYF
TRBJ2-3 | few | . | TRBV24-1 | TGTGCCACCAGTGATTACGGACTCACAGATACGCAGTATTTT | CATSDYGLTDTQYF
TRBJ2-2 | once | TRBD1 | TRBV24-1 | TGTACCACCAGTGGACAGGGGGAGACCGGGGAGCTGTTTTTT | CTTSGQGETGELFF
TRBJ2-1 | few | TRBD2 | TRBV4-1 | TGCGCCAGCAGCACAATGGCTAGCGGGAGGCCCCGCTCCTACAATGAGCAGTTCTTC | CASSTMASGRPRSYNEQFF
TRBJ2-7 | few | . | TRBV28 | TGTGCCAGCAGTTCTCAATATCTTCCAGGGCCCTCCGACTACGAGCAGTACTTC | CASSSQYLPGPSDYEQYF
TRBJ2-5 | few | TRBD1 | TRBV11-1 | TGTGCCAGCAGCCAGCCGACAGGGGGCTATGAGACCCAGTACTTC | CASSQPTGGYETQYF
TRBJ2-7 | many | . | TRBV7-9 | TGTGCCAGCAGCTTATCCACTGCCTCCGAGCAGTACTTC | CASSLSTASEQYF
TRBJ1-2 | many | . | TRBV6-5 | TGTGCCAGCAGTGACCAGATAGTGACAGAGTTATATGGCTACACCTTC | CASSDQIVTELYGYTF
TRBJ1-6 | many | . | TRBV2 | TGTGCCAGCAGTGAATCCGGACACTTCCTCCACTTT | CASSESGHFLHF
TRBJ1-6 | many | . | TRBV7-2 | TGTGCCAGCAGCATCCAGACAGGACGGAATTCACCCCTCCACTTT | CASSIQTGRNSPLHF
TRBJ1-6 | . | . | TRBV6-5 | TGTGCCAGCAGTTACTCAGCCGGGTTCATGCCTTCACCCCTCCACTTT | CASSYSAGFMPSPLHF
TRBJ1-6 | . | . | TRBV3-1 | TGTGCCAGCAGCCAATCTGCATTTAATTCACCCCTCCACTTT | CASSQSAFNSPLHF
TRBJ2-1 | few | TRBD1 | TRBV6-5 | TGTGCCAGCAGCTACGGTGCGACAGGGTTATTAGGTAGGGACAATGAGCAGTTCTTC | CASSYGATGLLGRDNEQFF
TRBJ2-7 | . | TRBD2 | TRBV9 | TGTGCCAGCAGCGTAGCTAGCGGGCCCTTCTACGAGCAGTACTTC | CASSVASGPFYEQYF
TRBJ2-5 | . | . | TRBV12-3/TRBV12-4 | TGTGCCAGCAGTTTGAACTTACGGGAGACCCAGTACTTC | CASSLNLRETQYF
TRBJ1-5 | many | . | TRBV3-1 | TGTGCCAGCAGCGCCGGGAGTCCCTATAGCAATCAGCCCCAGCATTTT | CASSAGSPYSNQPQHF
TRBJ2-2 | many | TRBD2 | TRBV7-2 | TGTGCCAGCAGCCCGTTACTAGCGGGAATATCGGGCGGGGAGCTGTTTTTT | CASSPLLAGISGGELFF